Listed below are T cell receptor beta chains from one sample, sequenced in a study of blood T cell repertoires in COVID-19. Profiled with immunoSEQ multiplex PCR; TCRdb holds only in-frame clones, not every one. The sample yields under 150,000 clones, about four fifths seen once. The specimen was peripheral blood. Receptor source: a woman between 40 and 55 years old with acute or convalescent COVID-19. Each CDR3 is given with its conserved first and last residue. A D gene is named only where the DNA matches it firmly.

v_gene	d_gene	j_gene	CDR3aa	CDR3nt
TRBV5-1	NA	TRBJ2-7	CASSLSSGGYEQYF	TGCGCCAGCAGCTTGTCTTCAGGGGGGTATGAGCAGTACTTC
TRBV5-8	NA	TRBJ1-1	CASSLTGGAPEAFF	TGTGCCAGCAGCTTAACAGGAGGGGCTCCTGAAGCTTTCTTT
TRBV9	NA	TRBJ1-1	CASSGANTEAFF	TGTGCCAGCAGCGGAGCGAACACTGAAGCTTTCTTT
TRBV6-5	NA	TRBJ1-6	CASSYSSTANSPLHF	TGTGCCAGCAGTTACTCGTCAACAGCTAATTCACCCCTCCACTTT
TRBV19	TRBD1	TRBJ2-1	CASKRDRGRAYNEQFF	TGTGCCAGTAAAAGGGACAGGGGGCGAGCTTACAATGAGCAGTTCTTC
TRBV30	NA	TRBJ1-3	CAWEEGGTIYF	TGTGCCTGGGAGGAAGGGGGCACCATATATTTT
TRBV29-1	NA	TRBJ1-2	CSVGTVVGYTF	TGCAGCGTTGGGACAGTAGTGGGCTACACCTTC
TRBV30	TRBD2	TRBJ2-7	CAWNRLAGYEQYF	TGTGCCTGGAACAGACTAGCAGGTTACGAGCAGTACTTC
TRBV7-9	TRBD2	TRBJ2-3	CASSRTGTSSTDTQYF	TGTGCCAGCAGCCGTACCGGGACTAGTTCCACAGATACGCAGTATTTT
TRBV4-3	NA	TRBJ1-6	CASSQVRGIRNSPLHF	TGCGCCAGCAGCCAAGTGCGAGGGATACGTAATTCACCCCTCCACTTT
TRBV5-5	NA	TRBJ2-2	CASNTPGGPNTGELFF	TGTGCCAGTAACACCCCTGGCGGTCCGAACACCGGGGAGCTGTTTTTT
TRBV6-6	TRBD1	TRBJ2-5	CASSLTGVGETQYF	TGTGCCAGCAGTTTGACAGGGGTGGGAGAGACCCAGTACTTC
TRBV12-5	NA	TRBJ1-4	CASGPPQGSNEKLFF	TGTGCTAGTGGTCCACCTCAGGGAAGTAACGAAAAACTGTTTTTT
TRBV7-2	NA	TRBJ1-6	CASSLGVHSYNSPLHF	TGTGCCAGCAGCTTAGGCGTTCACTCCTATAATTCACCCCTCCACTTT
TRBV9	TRBD2	TRBJ2-3	CASSVDSGGNTDTQYF	TGTGCCAGCAGCGTAGATAGCGGGGGCAACACAGATACGCAGTATTTT